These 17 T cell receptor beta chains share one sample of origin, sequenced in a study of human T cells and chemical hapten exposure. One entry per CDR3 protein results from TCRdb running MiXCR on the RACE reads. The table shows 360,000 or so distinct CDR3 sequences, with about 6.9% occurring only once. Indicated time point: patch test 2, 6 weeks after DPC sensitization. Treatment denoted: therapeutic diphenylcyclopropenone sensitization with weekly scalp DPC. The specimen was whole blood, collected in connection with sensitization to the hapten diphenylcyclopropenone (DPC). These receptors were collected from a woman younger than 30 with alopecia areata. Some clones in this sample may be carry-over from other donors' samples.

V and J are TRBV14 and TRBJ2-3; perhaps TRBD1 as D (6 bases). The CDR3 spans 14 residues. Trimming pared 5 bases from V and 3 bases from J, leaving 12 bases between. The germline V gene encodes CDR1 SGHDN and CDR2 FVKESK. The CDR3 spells CASSITGRTDTQYF. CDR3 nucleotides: TGTGCCAGCAGCATTACAGGGCGGACAGATACGCAGTATTTT.

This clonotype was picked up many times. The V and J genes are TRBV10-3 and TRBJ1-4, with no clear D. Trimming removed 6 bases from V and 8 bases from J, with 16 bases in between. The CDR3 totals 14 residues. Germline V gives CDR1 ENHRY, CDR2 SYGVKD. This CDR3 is CAISPERKGEKLFF. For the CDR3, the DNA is TGTGCCATCAGCCCAGAGAGGAAAGGCGAAAAACTGTTTTTT.

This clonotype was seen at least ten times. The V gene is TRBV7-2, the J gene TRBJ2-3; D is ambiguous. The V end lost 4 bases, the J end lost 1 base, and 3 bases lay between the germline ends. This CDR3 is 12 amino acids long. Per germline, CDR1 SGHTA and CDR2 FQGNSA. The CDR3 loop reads CASSYRTDTQYF. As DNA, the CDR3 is TGTGCCAGCAGCTATCGCACAGATACGCAGTATTTT. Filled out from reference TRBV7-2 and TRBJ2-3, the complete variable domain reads GAGVSQSPSNKVTEKGKDVELRCDPISGHTALYWYRQSLGQGLEFLIYFQGNSAPDKSGLPSDRFSAERTGGSVSTLTIQRTQQEDSAVYLCASSYRTDTQYFGPGTRLTVL.

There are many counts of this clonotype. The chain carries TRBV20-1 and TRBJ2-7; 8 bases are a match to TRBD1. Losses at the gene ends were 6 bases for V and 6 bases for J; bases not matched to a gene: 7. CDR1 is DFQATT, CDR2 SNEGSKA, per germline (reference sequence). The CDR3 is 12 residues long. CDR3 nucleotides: TGCAGTGCCCCCCGGGACAGGTTCGAGCAGTACTTC. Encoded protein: CSAPRDRFEQYF.

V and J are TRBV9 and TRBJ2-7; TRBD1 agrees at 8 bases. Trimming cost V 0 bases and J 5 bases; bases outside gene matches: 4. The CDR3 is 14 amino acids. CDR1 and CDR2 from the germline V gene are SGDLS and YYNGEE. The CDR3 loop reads CASSVGQGADEQYF. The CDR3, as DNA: TGTGCCAGCAGCGTAGGTCAGGGGGCGGACGAGCAGTACTTC.

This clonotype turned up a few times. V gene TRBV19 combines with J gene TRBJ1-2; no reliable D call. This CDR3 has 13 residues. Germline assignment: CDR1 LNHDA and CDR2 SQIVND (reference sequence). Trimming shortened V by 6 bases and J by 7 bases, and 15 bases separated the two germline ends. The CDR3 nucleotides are TGTGCCAGTAGCCGGACCCTAGAGGGTGGCTACACCTTC. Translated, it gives CASSRTLEGGYTF. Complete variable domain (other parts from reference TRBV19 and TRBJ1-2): DGGITQSPKYLFRKEGQNVTLSCEQNLNHDAMYWYRQDPGQGLRLIYYSQIVNDFQKGDIAEGYSVSREKKESFPLTVTSAQKNPTAFYLCASSRTLEGGYTFGSGTRLTVV.

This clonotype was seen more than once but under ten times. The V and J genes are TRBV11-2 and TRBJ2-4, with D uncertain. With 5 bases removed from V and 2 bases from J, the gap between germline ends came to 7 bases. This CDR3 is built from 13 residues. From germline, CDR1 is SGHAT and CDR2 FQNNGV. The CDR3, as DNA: TGTGCCAGCAGCCCCCTTTCCAAAAACATTCAGTACTTC. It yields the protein CASSPLSKNIQYF. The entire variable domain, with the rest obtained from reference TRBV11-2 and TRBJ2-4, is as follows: EAGVAQSPRYKIIEKRQSVAFWCNPISGHATLYWYQQILGQGPKLLIQFQNNGVVDDSQLPKDRFSAERLKGVDSTLKIQPAKLEDSAVYLCASSPLSKNIQYFGAGTRLSVL.

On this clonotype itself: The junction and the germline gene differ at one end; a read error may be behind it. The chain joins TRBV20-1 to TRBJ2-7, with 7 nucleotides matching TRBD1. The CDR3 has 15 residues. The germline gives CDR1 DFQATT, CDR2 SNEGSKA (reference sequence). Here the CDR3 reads CSARDLWGQFYGQYF. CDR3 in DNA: TGCAGTGCTAGAGATCTGTGGGGACAGTTCTACGGGCAGTACTTC.

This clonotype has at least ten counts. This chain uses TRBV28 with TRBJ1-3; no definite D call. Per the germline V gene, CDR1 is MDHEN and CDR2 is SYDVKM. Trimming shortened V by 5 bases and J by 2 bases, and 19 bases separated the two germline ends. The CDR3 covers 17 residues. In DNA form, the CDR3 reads TGTGCCAGCAGTCTCCCTTTGTCAACAGATACTGGAAACACCATATATTTT. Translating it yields CASSLPLSTDTGNTIYF.

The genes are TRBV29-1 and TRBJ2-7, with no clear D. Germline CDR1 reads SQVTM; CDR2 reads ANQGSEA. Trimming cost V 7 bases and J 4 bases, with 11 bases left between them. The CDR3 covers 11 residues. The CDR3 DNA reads TGCAGCGCTAAGGACGGGTACGAGCAGTACTTC. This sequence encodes CSAKDGYEQYF.

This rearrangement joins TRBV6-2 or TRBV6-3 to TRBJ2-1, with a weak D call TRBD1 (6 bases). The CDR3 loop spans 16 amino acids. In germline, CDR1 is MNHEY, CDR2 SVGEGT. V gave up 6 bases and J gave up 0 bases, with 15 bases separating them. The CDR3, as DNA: TGTGCCAGCAGCGAGGAGGACAGTAGCTCCTACAATGAGCAGTTCTTC. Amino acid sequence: CASSEEDSSSYNEQFF.

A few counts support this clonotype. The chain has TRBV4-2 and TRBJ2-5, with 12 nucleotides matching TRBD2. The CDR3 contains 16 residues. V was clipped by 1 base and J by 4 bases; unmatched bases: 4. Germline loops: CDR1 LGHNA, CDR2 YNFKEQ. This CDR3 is CASSQVLAGGLETQYF. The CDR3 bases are TGTGCCAGCAGCCAAGTTCTAGCGGGGGGGTTAGAGACCCAGTACTTC.

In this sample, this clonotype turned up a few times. In DNA, the CDR3 is TGTGCCATCAGCAAAATACAAGAGGGTTATGGCTACACCTTC. This gives the protein CAISKIQEGYGYTF. The chain recombines TRBV10-3 with TRBJ1-2; D is ambiguous. The CDR3 sequence is 14 residues long. The V end lost 6 bases, the J end lost 5 bases, and 16 bases lay between the germline ends. CDR1 and CDR2 from the germline V gene are ENHRY and SYGVKD.

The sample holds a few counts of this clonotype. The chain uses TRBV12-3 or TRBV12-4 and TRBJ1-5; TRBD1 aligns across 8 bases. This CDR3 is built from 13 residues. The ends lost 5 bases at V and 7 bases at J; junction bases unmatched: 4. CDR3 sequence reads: CASSAQGGQPQHF. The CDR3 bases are TGTGCCAGCAGTGCACAGGGGGGCCAGCCCCAGCATTTT.

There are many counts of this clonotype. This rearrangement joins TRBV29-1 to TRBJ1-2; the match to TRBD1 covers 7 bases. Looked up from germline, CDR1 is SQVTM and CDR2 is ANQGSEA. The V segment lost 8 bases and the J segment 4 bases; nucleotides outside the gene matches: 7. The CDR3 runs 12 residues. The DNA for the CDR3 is TGCAGCACGGGACAGCCGAGCTATGGCTACACCTTC. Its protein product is CSTGQPSYGYTF.

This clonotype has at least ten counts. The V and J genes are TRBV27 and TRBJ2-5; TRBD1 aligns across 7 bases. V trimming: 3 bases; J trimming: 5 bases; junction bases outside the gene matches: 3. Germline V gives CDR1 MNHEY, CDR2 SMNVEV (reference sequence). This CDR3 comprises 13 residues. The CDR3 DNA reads TGTGCCAGCAGTTTTAGACAGGGCGAGACCCAGTACTTC. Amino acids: CASSFRQGETQYF.

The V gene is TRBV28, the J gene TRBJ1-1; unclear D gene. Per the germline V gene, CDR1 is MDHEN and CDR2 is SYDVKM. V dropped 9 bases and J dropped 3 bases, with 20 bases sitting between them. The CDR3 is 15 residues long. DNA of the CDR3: TGTGCCAGTTACCCCGACGGGGTTGAGGACACTGAAGCTTTCTTT. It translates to CASYPDGVEDTEAFF.